At least ten counts were recorded for the clone carrying this T cell receptor beta chain. The antigen is undetermined. The sample's time point: newly diagnosed GD, antithyroid drugs for less than 3 months. The TCR library was made from RNA that had been extracted from PBMCs in TRIzol. In building TCR beta libraries, iRepertoire HTBI primers were used together with Arm-PCR of CDR3 regions. In the original workflow: Across all samples, roughly 60 TRBV segments and 15 or so TRBJ segments were identified. TCRdb re-analysed the multiplex PCR reads in MiXCR, keeping a single row per CDR3 protein. TCRdb's processing, not the authors', yielded these V and J calls. Of 200,000 to 300,000 distinct CDR3 sequences in the sample, just over 20% were seen once. This record comes from a study of regulatory T cells in long-lasting Graves disease. General study points: New patients shared 800 to 1,000 public clonotypes, and persistent patients shared more, with under 3,000.

This receptor was taken from a female donor with Graves disease. The sequencing used peripheral blood mononuclear cells (PBMCs), collected at new diagnosis, from a patient treated with antithyroid drugs.

The CDR3 protein is CASSQDRNTDTQYF. In nucleotides, the CDR3 is TGTGCCAGCAGCCAGGACAGGAACACAGATACGCAGTATTTT. The V call is TRBV7-8, the J call TRBJ2-3, with 7 bases fitting TRBD1. Germline lookup yields CDR1 SGHVS and CDR2 FQNEAQ. The CDR3 covers 14 residues. Trimming removed 5 bases from V and 2 bases from J; junction bases left unmatched: 4.